A single sample gave rise to the 6 T cell receptor beta chains below, sequenced in a study of blood T cell repertoires in COVID-19. Assay: immunoSEQ multiplex PCR; the TCRdb copy retains only in-frame clones and omits some. The sample lists about 140,000 clones, approximately 90% seen once, with about 3.2% in the top ten. Sequenced material: peripheral blood. These receptors were collected from a man in his sixties with active or convalescent COVID-19.

V is TRBV14 and J is TRBJ2-1, with no clear D. Between the trimmed V and J ends, which lost 4 bases and 1 base, there was a span of 8 bases. CDR3 length equals 14 residues. Germline CDR1 SGHDN, CDR2 FVKESK. The DNA for the CDR3 is TGTGCCAGCAGCCCGAGGCTGTCCTACAATGAGCAGTTCTTC. Its protein product is CASSPRLSYNEQFF.

CDR3 sequence: CASSSTPPSSSGDTQYF. In DNA form, the CDR3 reads TGTGCCAGCAGCTCCACACCGCCCTCTTCTAGCGGAGATACGCAGTATTTT. The chain joins TRBV7-2 to TRBJ2-3, with 7 bases matching TRBD2. With 4 bases clipped from V and 5 bases from J, the junction kept 15 bases outside the gene matches. The CDR3 runs to 17 residues. Germline-derived CDR1 and CDR2 are SGHTA and FQGNSA. Full variable domain (rest looked up from reference TRBV7-2 and TRBJ2-3): GAGVSQSPSNKVTEKGKDVELRCDPISGHTALYWYRQSLGQGLEFLIYFQGNSAPDKSGLPSDRFSAERTGGSVSTLTIQRTQQEDSAVYLCASSSTPPSSSGDTQYFGPGTRLTVL.

This clone was found once. The chain joins TRBV19 to TRBJ1-4; D remains ambiguous. V dropped 10 bases and J dropped 0 bases, with 9 bases sitting between them. Per the germline V gene, CDR1 is LNHDA and CDR2 is SQIVND (reference sequence). The CDR3 has 13 residues. CDR3 loop: CATYSTTNEKLFF. CDR3 coding DNA: TGTGCCACCTACAGCACAACTAATGAAAAACTGTTTTTT.

This chain joins TRBV4-1 and TRBJ2-7, with TRBD2 matching over 8 bases. Looked up from germline, CDR1 is MGHRA and CDR2 is YSYEKL. J was trimmed by 3 bases and V by 4 bases; bases with no gene match: 8. The CDR3 sequence is 15 residues long. The CDR3: CASSRSGTRGYEQYF. The CDR3 bases are TGCGCCAGCAGCCGCTCCGGGACTAGGGGCTACGAGCAGTACTTC.

The chain has TRBV7-2 and TRBJ1-3; 8 bases are shared with TRBD1. Germline V gene data show CDR1 as SGHTA and CDR2 as FQGNSA. J was trimmed by 6 bases and V by 4 bases; bases with no gene match: 5. The CDR3 has 14 residues. Here the CDR3 reads CASSSDRAVNTIYF. The CDR3 nucleotides read TGTGCCAGCAGCTCGGACAGGGCTGTAAACACCATATATTTT.

This clone was seen a handful of times. The CDR3 loop reads CASSLREDTEAFF. The CDR3 DNA sequence: TGTGCCAGCAGCTTGCGGGAGGACACTGAAGCTTTCTTT. The chain carries TRBV5-5 and TRBJ1-1; D is uncertain. The CDR3 spans 13 residues. Germline CDR1 is SGHKS and CDR2 is YYEKEE (reference sequence). V lost 1 base and J lost 3, with 7 bases in between.